The 7 T cell receptor beta chains presented below share a single source sample, sequenced in a study of CD8+ T cells in alopecia areata. RNA extraction and reverse transcription yielded cDNA as sequencing template. Data came from immunoSEQ multiplex PCR; TCRdb stores just in-frame clones and leaves some out. The profile shows roughly 40,000 clones, about nine tenths of them singletons. Treatment specified: oral pan-JAK inhibitor, 5-10 mg twice daily. Source: CD8+ T cells sorted from blood, taken at week 24, from a patient treated with tofacitinib. The receptors shown here come from a human donor with alopecia areata.

The V gene is TRBV4-1, the J gene TRBJ2-3; TRBD2 agrees at 8 bases. The length of the CDR3 is 17 residues. Trimming at V came to 2 bases and at J to 2 bases, leaving 9 bases not matched to a gene. From germline, CDR1 is MGHRA and CDR2 YSYEKL. CDR3 loop: CASSQLKAGAFTDTQYF. In DNA, the CDR3 is TGCGCCAGCAGCCAACTCAAAGCGGGGGCCTTCACAGATACGCAGTATTTT.

This chain joins TRBV11-1 and TRBJ2-1; 7 bases fit TRBD2. The CDR3 spans 14 residues. Trimming took 2 bases from V and 7 from J; bases not matched to a gene: 5. Germline V gene data show CDR1 as SGHAT and CDR2 as FQDESV (reference sequence). CDR3 in DNA: TGTGCCAGCAGCTTAAGCGGGAATAGGAATGAGCAGTTCTTC. Its protein is CASSLSGNRNEQFF.

The chain combines TRBV7-9 with TRBJ1-1; TRBD1 matches at 7 bases. The CDR3 runs 14 residues. Germline V gene sequence: CDR1 SEHNR, CDR2 FQNEAQ (reference sequence). The V gene end was trimmed by 5 bases and the J gene end by 5 bases; junction bases not matched to a gene: 8. The CDR3 sequence is CASSRKTGRTEAFF. The CDR3 DNA sequence: TGTGCCAGCAGCCGAAAGACAGGGAGAACTGAAGCTTTCTTT.

The chain combines TRBV6-1 with TRBJ2-5, with D unresolved. V was trimmed by 5 bases and J by 1 base, leaving 5 bases between them. The CDR3 sequence is 12 residues long. Germline loops: CDR1 MNHNS, CDR2 SASEGT. CDR3 amino acids: CASSSFQETQYF. DNA of the CDR3: TGTGCCAGCAGTTCCTTCCAAGAGACCCAGTACTTC.

This sequence joins TRBV19 and TRBJ2-7, with 7 bases matching TRBD1. The CDR3 has 14 residues. Germline V gene data show CDR1 as LNHDA and CDR2 as SQIVND (reference sequence). With V trimmed by 4 bases and J by 0 bases, 3 bases remained unmatched. CDR3 protein: CASSSRDSSYEQYF. The DNA of the CDR3 is TGTGCCAGTAGTAGCCGGGACAGCTCCTACGAGCAGTACTTC.

This chain links TRBV28 with TRBJ2-1; 9 nucleotides agree with TRBD2. The V segment lost 7 bases and the J segment 8 bases; nucleotides outside the gene matches: 9. The CDR3 has 14 amino acids. The germline V gene has CDR1 MDHEN and CDR2 SYDVKM. Written as DNA, the CDR3 is TGTGCCAGCACTAGCGGGGTGCTTTCGGATGAGCAGTTCTTC. Translated: CASTSGVLSDEQFF.

The V call is TRBV30, the J call TRBJ2-5, with a weak D call TRBD2 (7 bases). The CDR3 is made up of 15 amino acids. V was trimmed by 0 bases and J by 0 bases, leaving 11 bases between them. Germline CDR1 and CDR2: GTSNPN and SVGIG (reference sequence). CDR3 DNA: TGTGCCTGGAGTGTTGGCGGGGGCTACCAAGAGACCCAGTACTTC. Amino acid sequence: CAWSVGGGYQETQYF. Supplemented by reference TRBV30 and TRBJ2-5, the full variable domain reads SQTIHQWPATLVQPVGSPLSLECTVEGTSNPNLYWYRQAAGRGLQLLFYSVGIGQISSEVPQNLSASRPQDRQFILSSKKLLLSDSGFYLCAWSVGGGYQETQYFGPGTRLLVL.